These 23 T cell receptor beta chains were sequenced from one sample in a study of cytomegalovirus exposure and HLA in healthy donors. In the PCR, 60 Vbeta and 13 Jbeta primers were used. Here immunoSEQ multiplex PCR was the method, and the copy in TCRdb shows in-frame clones only, minus some. The table includes around 120,000 clones, about 80% detected once. The sample consisted of PBMCs. The origin of the receptors is a female donor in good health and CMV-seropositive.

The chain has TRBV7-2 and TRBJ2-5; TRBD1 matches 9 bases. This CDR3 contains 13 residues. Germline CDR1 reads SGHTA; CDR2 reads FQGNSA. V gave up 3 bases and J gave up 5 bases; unmatched junction bases: 1. The CDR3 bases are TGTGCCAGCAGCTTCGACAGGGGGGAGACCCAGTACTTC. Its protein is CASSFDRGETQYF.

This chain uses TRBV5-6 with TRBJ2-5; TRBD2 is a possible D gene (5 bases). In germline, CDR1 is SGHDT, CDR2 YYEEEE. The CDR3 spans 14 residues. Trimming shortened V by 1 base and J by 2 bases, and 9 bases separated the two germline ends. CDR3 amino acids: CASSLLAGQETQYF. DNA of the CDR3: TGTGCCAGCAGCTTGCTGGCGGGTCAAGAGACCCAGTACTTC.

The chain is built from TRBV6-1 and TRBJ2-7; 7 bases agree with TRBD1. The germline gives CDR1 MNHNS, CDR2 SASEGT. The CDR3 covers 14 residues. Losses at the gene ends were 2 bases for V and 6 bases for J; bases not matched to a gene: 7. CDR3 loop: CASSEQGQFAEQYF. The CDR3 DNA is TGTGCCAGCAGTGAACAGGGACAGTTCGCCGAGCAGTACTTC.

This chain connects TRBV7-6 to TRBJ2-5, with 8 bases matching TRBD2. CDR1 is SGHVS and CDR2 is FNYEAQ in the germline V gene. This CDR3 contains 15 residues. V lost 2 bases and J lost 2; bases outside the gene matches: 4. The CDR3 is CASSLLSGGQETQYF. CDR3 in DNA: TGTGCCAGCAGCTTACTCAGCGGGGGACAAGAGACCCAGTACTTC. The complete variable domain, with remaining parts taken from reference TRBV7-6 and TRBJ2-5, reads GAGVSQSPRYKVTKRGQDVALRCDPISGHVSLYWYRQALGQGPEFLTYFNYEAQQDKSGLPNDRFSAERPEGSISTLTIQRTEQRDSAMYRCASSLLSGGQETQYFGPGTRLLVL.

As regards this clone: The same CDR3 also results from other DNA sequences found in this sample. The gene calls are TRBV7-2 and TRBJ2-1; 7 positions match TRBD2. This CDR3 region has 15 residues. Germline CDR1 is SGHTA and CDR2 is FQGNSA. V was clipped by 3 bases and J by 0 bases; unmatched bases: 2. The CDR3 coding sequence is TGTGCCAGCAGCTTGCGGGGGAACTCCTACAATGAGCAGTTCTTC. This translates into CASSLRGNSYNEQFF. The complete variable domain, with remaining parts taken from reference TRBV7-2 and TRBJ2-1, reads GAGVSQSPSNKVTEKGKDVELRCDPISGHTALYWYRQSLGQGLEFLIYFQGNSAPDKSGLPSDRFSAERTGGSVSTLTIQRTQQEDSAVYLCASSLRGNSYNEQFFGPGTRLTVL.

The chain recombines TRBV5-1 with TRBJ1-1, with TRBD1 matching over 12 bases. J was trimmed by 4 bases and V by 0 bases; bases with no gene match: 7. There are 17 residues in the CDR3. Germline-derived CDR1 and CDR2 are SGHRS and YFSETQ. The CDR3: CASSLVGTGGRGTEAFF. CDR3 DNA sequence: TGCGCCAGCAGCTTGGTTGGGACAGGGGGCCGGGGCACTGAAGCTTTCTTT.

V and J are TRBV19 and TRBJ2-6, with D possibly TRBD1 on 6 matching bases. Germline V CDR1 and CDR2: LNHDA, SQIVND (reference sequence). This CDR3 comprises 16 residues. DNA for the CDR3: TGTGCTACCACCCCGGGACAACCCTCTGGGGCCAACGTCCTGACTTTC. It yields the protein CATTPGQPSGANVLTF.

V and J are TRBV7-2 and TRBJ1-1; D may be TRBD1 (6 bases). V was shortened by 7 bases and J by 1 base, with 13 bases between the two germline ends. The CDR3 contains 14 residues. Germline V gene data show CDR1 as SGHTA and CDR2 as FQGNSA. DNA of the CDR3: TGTGCCAGCAACCCGGACAGCTGGAACACTGAAGCTTTCTTT. This codes for CASNPDSWNTEAFF. Filled out from reference TRBV7-2 and TRBJ1-1, the complete variable domain reads GAGVSQSPSNKVTEKGKDVELRCDPISGHTALYWYRQSLGQGLEFLIYFQGNSAPDKSGLPSDRFSAERTGGSVSTLTIQRTQQEDSAVYLCASNPDSWNTEAFFGQGTRLTVV.

This sequence joins TRBV5-1 and TRBJ2-1; TRBD2 aligns across 11 bases. V was pared by 3 bases and J by 14 bases, with 13 bases of the junction left unmatched. CDR1 is SGHRS and CDR2 is YFSETQ in the germline V gene. The CDR3 covers 15 residues. Here the CDR3 reads CASSSIAGGQSKEFF. The CDR3 region has the DNA TGCGCCAGCAGCTCGATAGCGGGGGGGCAATCTAAGGAGTTCTTC.

The chain recombines TRBV6-5 with TRBJ2-1, with 11 bases lining up with TRBD2. Losses at the gene ends were 0 bases for V and 10 bases for J; bases not matched to a gene: 5. The CDR3 is 15 residues long. Per germline, CDR1 MNHEY and CDR2 SVGAGI. The CDR3 DNA sequence: TGTGCCAGCAGTTACTCTAGCGGGGGGGCGAGGGAGCAGTTCTTC. The encoded protein is CASSYSSGGAREQFF.

This clone was seen more than once but under ten times. V usage is TRBV6-1 and J usage is TRBJ2-3, with 11 bases matching TRBD2. The CDR3 covers 14 residues. Trimming at V came to 5 bases and at J to 6 bases, leaving 4 bases not matched to a gene. Germline lookup yields CDR1 MNHNS and CDR2 SASEGT. DNA for the CDR3: TGTGCCAGCAGTAGACTAGCGGGGAGCGATACGCAGTATTTT. It is translated as CASSRLAGSDTQYF.

The table lists this clone with a few counts. The J gene is TRBJ1-1, the V gene TRBV7-9; the D is unclear. The CDR3 totals 14 residues. Germline CDR1 reads SEHNR; CDR2 reads FQNEAQ (reference sequence). Trimming took off 8 bases at V and 0 bases at J, with 13 bases between the two ends. Here the CDR3 reads CASGRGQVNTEAFF. DNA for the CDR3: TGTGCCAGCGGCCGTGGGCAGGTGAACACTGAAGCTTTCTTT.

V and J are TRBV11-2 and TRBJ1-1; 7 bases map to TRBD1. CDR1 is SGHAT and CDR2 is FQNNGV in the germline V gene. This CDR3 region has 15 residues. Unmatched junction bases numbered 6, after V lost 5 bases and J lost 0 bases. CDR3 sequence: CASSRRQGLNTEAFF. The CDR3 coding sequence is TGTGCCAGCAGCCGACGACAGGGACTGAACACTGAAGCTTTCTTT.

J is TRBJ2-7 and V is TRBV18; possibly TRBD1 for D (6 bases). The CDR3 contains 15 residues. Germline-derived CDR1 and CDR2 are KGHSH and LQKENI. V was clipped by 2 bases and J by 3 bases, with 14 bases between them. DNA of the CDR3: TGTGCCAGCTCACCAAGGGATAGGGGGAGCTACGAGCAGTACTTC. Translated: CASSPRDRGSYEQYF. The variable domain in full, completed from reference TRBV18 and TRBJ2-7, reads NAGVMQNPRHLVRRRGQEARLRCSPMKGHSHVYWYRQLPEEGLKFMVYLQKENIIDESGMPKERFSAEFPKEGPSILRIQQVVRGDSAAYFCASSPRDRGSYEQYFGPGTRLTVT.

This clone has a single count. V and J are TRBV12-5 and TRBJ1-5; TRBD1 matches 7 bases. The CDR3 runs to 21 residues. The germline CDR1 and CDR2 sequences are LGHNT and FRNRAP. Trimming removed 4 bases from V and 6 bases from J; junction bases left unmatched: 27. The CDR3 reads CASGYRSALDRTSQYGQPQHF. The CDR3 region has the DNA TGTGCTAGTGGTTACAGATCGGCTCTGGACAGGACGAGTCAGTACGGTCAGCCCCAGCATTTT.

The V and J genes are TRBV2 and TRBJ2-7, with TRBD1 matching 9 bases. V lost 10 bases to trimming and J lost 2 bases; unmatched junction nucleotides: 12. The germline V gene has CDR1 SNHLY and CDR2 FYNNEI. There are 15 residues in the CDR3. CDR3 DNA sequence: TGTGCCACCTCAAGGGAGGGACAGGGAGCCTACGAGCAGTACTTC. Translation gives CATSREGQGAYEQYF.

The chain recombines TRBV30 with TRBJ1-6; no firm D call. Trimming removed 4 bases from V and 2 bases from J, with 9 bases in between. Germline V gene sequence: CDR1 GTSNPN, CDR2 SVGIG (reference sequence). The CDR3 spans 14 residues. CDR3 loop: CAWIPGAYNSPLHF. The CDR3 nucleotides are TGTGCCTGGATACCCGGGGCCTATAATTCACCCCTCCACTTT.

In this sample, this clone turned up once. The chain carries TRBV19 and TRBJ1-2; D is perhaps TRBD1 (5 bases). V shed 5 bases and J shed 1 base, with 14 bases lying between them. CDR1 is LNHDA, CDR2 SQIVND, per germline (reference sequence). This CDR3 has 15 residues. CDR3 sequence (DNA): TGTGCCAGTAGTCCAGACGACAGATTTAACTATGGCTACACCTTC. Protein product: CASSPDDRFNYGYTF.

The chain has TRBV11-2 and TRBJ1-6, with D unresolved. The V end lost 1 base, the J end lost 10 bases, and 11 bases lay between the germline ends. The CDR3 has 14 residues. In germline, CDR1 is SGHAT, CDR2 FQNNGV. The CDR3 DNA follows: TGTGCCAGCAGCTTAGCGGCTCGCAGGTCACCCCTCCACTTT. It codes for CASSLAARRSPLHF.

The chain is built from TRBV5-1 and TRBJ2-5; D is unresolved. The V and J ends lost 4 bases and 5 bases respectively, with 12 bases between them. The germline gives CDR1 SGHRS, CDR2 YFSETQ. The CDR3 covers 13 residues. The CDR3 is CASSLTDRETQYF. The CDR3, as DNA: TGCGCCAGCAGCCTCACCGATCGGGAGACCCAGTACTTC.

The V and J genes are TRBV5-1 and TRBJ2-5; possible D gene TRBD1, 6 bases. V dropped 1 base and J dropped 5 bases, with 12 bases sitting between them. CDR1 and CDR2 (germline): SGHRS, YFSETQ. This CDR3 spans 14 amino acids. The CDR3 loop is CASSLQGTQETQYF. Here the CDR3 DNA reads TGCGCCAGCAGCTTGCAGGGGACACAGGAGACCCAGTACTTC. The variable domain in full, with the rest retrieved from reference TRBV5-1 and TRBJ2-5, is KAGVTQTPRYLIKTRGQQVTLSCSPISGHRSVSWYQQTPGQGLQFLFEYFSETQRNKGNFPGRFSGRQFSNSRSEMNVSTLELGDSALYLCASSLQGTQETQYFGPGTRLLVL.

This clone came up once. The V call is TRBV15, the J call TRBJ2-1; 12 bases agree with TRBD2. J lost 4 bases, V lost 4 bases, and 5 bases had no gene match. Germline CDR1 LNHNV, CDR2 YYDKDF (reference sequence). The CDR3 is made up of 16 amino acids. CDR3 in amino acids: CATSTWTSGAYNEQFF. The CDR3 bases are TGTGCCACCAGCACCTGGACTAGCGGGGCGTACAATGAGCAGTTCTTC. Supplemented by reference TRBV15 and TRBJ2-1, the full variable domain reads DAMVIQNPRYQVTQFGKPVTLSCSQTLNHNVMYWYQQKSSQAPKLLFHYYDKDFNNEADTPDNFQSRRPNTSFCFLDIRSPGLGDTAMYLCATSTWTSGAYNEQFFGPGTRLTVL.

This clone occurred many times. The rearrangement joins TRBV29-1 to TRBJ1-1; D call uncertain. The CDR3 is made up of 14 amino acids. The V end was cut by 7 bases, the J end by 0 bases, with 15 bases between. Germline V CDR1 and CDR2: SQVTM, ANQGSEA. CDR3 amino acids: CSAAGSVMNTEAFF. In DNA form, the CDR3 reads TGCAGCGCCGCTGGGAGTGTCATGAACACTGAAGCTTTCTTT.